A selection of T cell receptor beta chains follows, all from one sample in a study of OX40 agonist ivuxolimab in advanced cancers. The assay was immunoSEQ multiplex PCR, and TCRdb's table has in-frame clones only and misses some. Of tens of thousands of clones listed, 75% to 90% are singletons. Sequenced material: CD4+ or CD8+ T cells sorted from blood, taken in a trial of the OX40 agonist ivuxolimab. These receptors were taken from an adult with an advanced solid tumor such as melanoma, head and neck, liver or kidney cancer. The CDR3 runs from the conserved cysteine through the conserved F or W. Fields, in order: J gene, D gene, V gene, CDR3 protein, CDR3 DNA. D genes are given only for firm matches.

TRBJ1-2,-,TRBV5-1,CASSLGAPGYTF,TGCGCCAGCAGCTTAGGGGCCCCTGGCTACACCTTC
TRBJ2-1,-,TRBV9,CASSAGASSYNEQFF,TGTGCCAGCAGTGCGGGGGCGAGCTCCTACAATGAGCAGTTCTTC
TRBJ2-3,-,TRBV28,CASTLGGSTDTQYF,TGTGCCAGCACGTTAGGTGGAAGCACAGATACGCAGTATTTT
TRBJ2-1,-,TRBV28,CASSLPQLVAQFF,TGTGCCAGCAGTTTACCCCAACTAGTAGCGCAGTTCTTC
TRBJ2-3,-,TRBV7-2,CASSLVSGNTDTQYF,TGTGCCAGCAGCTTAGTGTCGGGAAACACAGATACGCAGTATTTT
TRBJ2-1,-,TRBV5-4,CASSFVRPDNEQFF,TGTGCCAGCAGCTTCGTTAGACCAGACAATGAGCAGTTCTTC
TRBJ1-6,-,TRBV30,CAWSPGRENSPLHF,TGTGCCTGGAGCCCCGGACGGGAGAATTCACCCCTCCACTTT
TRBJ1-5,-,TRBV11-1,CASSLRGRNQPQHF,TGTGCCAGCAGCTTGAGGGGCCGCAATCAGCCCCAGCATTTT
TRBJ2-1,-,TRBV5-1,CASQSGPESYNEQFF,TGCGCCAGCCAGAGCGGGCCCGAATCCTACAATGAGCAGTTCTTC
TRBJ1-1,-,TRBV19,CASRQGRETEAFF,TGTGCCAGTAGACAGGGTCGAGAAACCGAAGCTTTCTTT
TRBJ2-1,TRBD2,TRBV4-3,CASSQLTSLANEQFF,TGCGCCAGCAGCCAGTTGACTAGCTTGGCTAATGAGCAGTTCTTC
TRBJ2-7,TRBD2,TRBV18,CASSPSGTSPEQYF,TGTGCCAGCTCACCATCCGGGACTAGTCCCGAGCAGTACTTC